The subject of this entry is one TCR beta chain. The antigen remains undetermined. This entry belongs to a study of cytomegalovirus exposure and HLA in healthy donors. On the study more broadly: An earlier analysis identified 95 million to 120 million unique TCR beta sequences in about 170 million T cells. Regarding the study as a whole: Later on, an analysis showed TCR association rates differing by HLA locus, with DRB1 the most and HLA-C the fewest. Cytomegalovirus status was reportedly diagnosed by the classifier with high sensitivity and specificity. Per a later analysis, HLA-associated TCR beta chains showed more clonal expansion than other, equally common TCR beta chains.

The PCR employed 60 Vbeta primers together with 13 Jbeta primers. Assay used: immunoSEQ multiplex PCR; TCRdb lists only in-frame clones, some missing. The ten most abundant clones cover roughly 0.76% of a sample with tens of thousands of clones. The CDR3 spans 17 residues. Per germline, CDR1 WNHNN and CDR2 SYGVQD (reference sequence). J lost 6 bases, V lost 6 bases, and 16 bases had no gene match. This TCR derives from a man under 40 in good health and CMV-seronegative. The rearrangement uses TRBV10-1 and TRBJ2-3; 9 nucleotides line up with TRBD1. The sequenced material came from PBMCs. The CDR3 nucleotides read TGCGCCAGCAGGGGATCGACAGGGGGAAGATTTATGGATACGCAGTATTTT. This gives the protein CASRGSTGGRFMDTQYF.